The 10 T cell receptor beta chains in this list originate from one sample, sequenced in a study of shared clonotypes between healthy human individuals. Clones were sequenced by immunoSEQ multiplex PCR, and TCRdb holds only the in-frame ones, with some missing. Found here are 1 million to 1.3 million clones, around 78% of them singletons; the top ten hold under 0.8%. Sequencing was performed on memory CD4+ T cells from PBMCs. Stated subset: CD45RA-negative fraction. These receptors originate from a young man in good health. Some clones in this sample may be carry-over from other donors' samples.

Only a few counts were recorded for this clone. The CDR3 end shows no conserved phenylalanine or tryptophan, and so a read error is likely. Because the CDR3's place on the DNA is in doubt, the DNA is left out and the CDR3 is given as listed by TCRdb. The chain combines TRBV6-1 with TRBJ1-2. Ends included, the CDR3 has 12 residues. Germline V gives CDR1 MNHNS, CDR2 SASEGT. CDR3: CASSEPSSPGTI.

This clone was detected once. Germline is not matched at one junction end, which may reflect a read error. This specimen includes other DNA sequences encoding the same CDR3. V is TRBV30 and J is TRBJ2-7; D might be TRBD2 (5 bases). This CDR3 region has 12 residues. CDR1 and CDR2 (germline): GTSNPN, SVGIG (reference sequence). In nucleotides, the CDR3 is TGCGCCTGGTCGCAGGACTGCTACGAGCAGTACTTC. Amino acid sequence: CAWSQDCYEQYF.

This clone showed up many times. Distinct nucleotide sequences in the sample also encode this CDR3. The chain recombines TRBV9 with TRBJ2-7; TRBD2 matches 13 bases. CDR3 length: 16 amino acids. Germline CDR1 is SGDLS and CDR2 is YYNGEE. Trimming at V came to 0 bases and at J to 3 bases, leaving 3 bases not matched to a gene. The CDR3 is CASSVGGLAGVYEQYF. The DNA for the CDR3 is TGTGCCAGCAGCGTAGGAGGACTAGCGGGAGTCTACGAGCAGTACTTC.

V gene TRBV9 combines with J gene TRBJ1-1; 7 bases fit TRBD1. After removal of 0 bases from V and 4 bases from J, the junction contained 9 bases not matched to a gene. CDR1 is SGDLS, CDR2 YYNGEE, per germline. This CDR3 comprises 16 residues. CDR3 DNA: TGTGCCAGCAGCGTAGGAGGAGGGGGCGTAGCCACTGAAGCTTTCTTT. It specifies CASSVGGGGVATEAFF.

This CDR3 reads CASSLGSGNIQYF. The DNA for the CDR3 is TGCGCCAGCAGTCTGGGGTCGGGAAACATTCAGTACTTC. The chain has TRBV10-1 and TRBJ2-4, with no clear D. V was clipped by 5 bases and J by 6 bases, with 11 bases between them. Germline V gives CDR1 WNHNN, CDR2 SYGVQD (reference sequence). The length of the CDR3 is 13 residues.

The rearrangement uses TRBV29-1 and TRBJ2-5, with TRBD2 matching over 11 bases. V dropped 7 bases and J dropped 5; count of bases not matched to a gene: 18. CDR3 length equals 17 residues. The germline CDR1 and CDR2 sequences are SQVTM and ANQGSEA. In nucleotides, the CDR3 is TGCAGCGCCGTGGTTAGCGGGAGGGCCGGACGTGAGGAGACCCAGTACTTC. Protein product: CSAVVSGRAGREETQYF.

Comments on this clone: A much more abundant neighbour one base away suggests this may be a read error. The chain is built from TRBV7-8 and TRBJ2-1, with TRBD1 identical over 10 bases. The ends lost 6 bases at V and 6 bases at J; junction bases unmatched: 5. The V gene's germline CDR1 is SGHVS and CDR2 FQNEAQ. The CDR3 totals 14 residues. The CDR3, as DNA: TGTGCCAGCAGTTGGGACAGGGGTTCCAATGAGCAGTTCTTC. It translates to CASSWDRGSNEQFF.

The rearrangement links TRBV19 to TRBJ2-5, with a possible D match to TRBD1 (6 bases). Germline V gene sequence: CDR1 LNHDA, CDR2 SQIVND (reference sequence). The CDR3 totals 15 residues. Trimming removed 5 bases from V and 2 bases from J, with 15 bases in between. The CDR3 reads CASSQTGVPQETQYF. In DNA form, the CDR3 reads TGTGCCAGTAGTCAGACAGGCGTTCCGCAAGAGACCCAGTACTTC.

The J gene is TRBJ2-1, the V gene TRBV27; 10 bases map to TRBD2. Germline V gives CDR1 MNHEY, CDR2 SMNVEV (reference sequence). The CDR3 runs to 16 residues. V lost 3 bases and J lost 6; bases outside the gene matches: 8. The DNA of the CDR3 is TGTGCCAGCAGTTTGCTAGGAGCGGGAGGGGGCAATGAGCAGTTCTTC. It encodes CASSLLGAGGGNEQFF.

This clone was recorded a few times. The chain uses TRBV30 and TRBJ2-5; no firm D call. In germline, CDR1 is GTSNPN, CDR2 SVGIG (reference sequence). CDR3 size: 11 residues. Trimming removed 4 bases at V and 4 bases at J, with 7 bases between. Here the CDR3 reads CAWMARETQYF. The CDR3 DNA follows: TGTGCCTGGATGGCCAGAGAGACCCAGTACTTC. Full variable domain (outside the CDR3, taken from reference TRBV30 and TRBJ2-5): SQTIHQWPATLVQPVGSPLSLECTVEGTSNPNLYWYRQAAGRGLQLLFYSVGIGQISSEVPQNLSASRPQDRQFILSSKKLLLSDSGFYLCAWMARETQYFGPGTRLLVL.